This entry is about one T cell receptor beta chain. The CDR3 spans 15 residues. The J segment lost 4 bases and the V segment lost 1 base, leaving 3 bases of the junction unmatched. CDR1 SEHNR and CDR2 FQNEAQ come from the germline V gene (reference sequence). Authors' processing steps: Amplification from reference gene primers served as the basis for estimated nucleated cell counts. Profiled with immunoSEQ multiplex PCR; TCRdb holds only in-frame clones, not every one. That table supplies the V and J calls and clone size; D and trimming were determined from the DNA. The sample has more than 300,000 clones; more than 70% are singletons. The data are from a study of blood T cell repertoires in COVID-19. At the level of the study: There were acute and convalescent COVID-19 samples, and they came from the United States, Italy and Spain. The cDNA or gDNA used as material had been derived from T cells, B-cell-depleted T cells, or PBMCs.

The Seattle patients joined while their infection was active and were tracked longitudinally afterward. The TCR originated in a woman between 25 and 40 years old with COVID-19, enrolled during active disease. The sequenced material came from peripheral blood. The chain has TRBV7-9 and TRBJ2-3, with 9 bases lining up with TRBD1. The CDR3 region is CASSLGGQGADTQYF. Here the CDR3 DNA reads TGTGCCAGCAGCTTAGGGGGACAGGGTGCAGATACGCAGTATTTT.